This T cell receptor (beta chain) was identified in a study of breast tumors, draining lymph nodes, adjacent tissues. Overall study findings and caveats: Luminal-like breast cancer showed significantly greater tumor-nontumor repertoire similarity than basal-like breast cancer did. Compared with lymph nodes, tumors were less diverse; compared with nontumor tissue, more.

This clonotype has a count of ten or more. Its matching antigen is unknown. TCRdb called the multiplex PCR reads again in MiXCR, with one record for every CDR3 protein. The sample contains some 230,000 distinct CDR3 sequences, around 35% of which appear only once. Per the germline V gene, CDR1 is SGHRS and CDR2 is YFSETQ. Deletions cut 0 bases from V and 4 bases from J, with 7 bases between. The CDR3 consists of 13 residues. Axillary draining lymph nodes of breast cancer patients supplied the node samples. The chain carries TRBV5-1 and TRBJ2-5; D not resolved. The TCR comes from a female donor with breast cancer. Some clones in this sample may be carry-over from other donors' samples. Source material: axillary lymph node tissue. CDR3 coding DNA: TGCGCCAGCAGCTTGGTTCCCGGAGAGACCCAGTACTTC. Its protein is CASSLVPGETQYF.